These 30 T cell receptor beta chains share one sample of origin, sequenced in a study of glioma-infiltrating T cells. TCR alpha and beta CDR3 regions were amplified from RNA using iRepertoire nested multiplex PCR. Each CDR3 protein gets one entry after TCRdb re-called the multiplex PCR reads with MiXCR. The table records about 140,000 distinct CDR3 sequences, about 39% of them present only once. Material for sequencing was glioma tissue, nonneoplastic brain tissue, or PBMCs (not recorded which). Source of these receptors: a human donor with low-grade glioma or glioblastoma, undergoing nonglioma brain surgery, or in good health (not recorded which).

This clonotype has a handful of counts. The chain is built from TRBV7-2 and TRBJ2-5; TRBD2 aligns across 10 bases. In germline, CDR1 is SGHTA, CDR2 FQGNSA. The CDR3 is made up of 14 amino acids. Germline trimming cut 7 bases from V and 7 bases from J; bases unmatched to any gene: 9. The CDR3 here is CASIPSSGGGTQYF. The CDR3 coding sequence is TGTGCCAGCATCCCCTCTAGCGGGGGTGGGACCCAGTACTTC. The full variable domain, with the rest looked up from reference TRBV7-2 and TRBJ2-5, is GAGVSQSPSNKVTEKGKDVELRCDPISGHTALYWYRQSLGQGLEFLIYFQGNSAPDKSGLPSDRFSAERTGGSVSTLTIQRTQQEDSAVYLCASIPSSGGGTQYFGPGTRLLVL.

This clonotype has ten or more counts. The junction differs from germline at one of its ends, possibly a read error. This chain joins TRBV7-9 and TRBJ2-1, with D possibly matching TRBD1 (7 bases). The germline CDR1 and CDR2 sequences are SEHNR and FQNEAQ (reference sequence). The CDR3 totals 15 residues. The CDR3 DNA follows: TGTGCCCGCAGCCGACAGGGAGGCAGTTCTAATGAGCAGTTCTTC. It codes for CARSRQGGSSNEQFF.

Only one count was recorded for this clonotype. The chain employs TRBV12-3 or TRBV12-4 and TRBJ2-5; 8 bases agree with TRBD2. The V segment lost 4 bases and the J segment 3 bases; nucleotides outside the gene matches: 10. CDR3 length: 16 residues. CDR3 loop: CASSYPGAGGEETQYF. The CDR3 region has the DNA TGTGCCAGCAGTTACCCTGGCGCGGGGGGCGAAGAGACCCAGTACTTC.

The chain combines TRBV6-2 or TRBV6-3 with TRBJ2-3; TRBD2 is a possible D gene (5 bases). V lost 5 bases to trimming and J lost 1 base, with 16 bases between them. This CDR3 spans 16 amino acids. Looked up from germline, CDR1 is MNHEY and CDR2 is SVGEGT. The CDR3 reads CASSPGKARCTDTQYF. The CDR3 DNA reads TGTGCCAGCAGTCCCGGGAAAGCGAGATGCACAGATACGCAGTATTTT.

This chain links TRBV7-9 with TRBJ2-5; no firm D call. CDR3 length equals 13 residues. The V end was cut by 0 bases, the J end by 3 bases, with 5 bases between. From germline, CDR1 is SEHNR and CDR2 FQNEAQ (reference sequence). CDR3 protein: CASSLAAKETQYF. The CDR3 DNA reads as TGTGCCAGCAGCTTAGCGGCGAAAGAGACCCAGTACTTC.

This clonotype has more than one count but fewer than ten. The chain employs TRBV27 and TRBJ1-6; TRBD1 is a possible D gene (5 bases). Trimming removed 6 bases at V and 0 bases at J, with 18 bases between. CDR3 size: 18 residues. CDR1 is MNHEY, CDR2 SMNVEV, per germline (reference sequence). The CDR3 coding sequence is TGTGCCAGCAGGGACCGCGGGGGGGGATACTCCTATAATTCACCCCTCCACTTT. This gives the protein CASRDRGGGYSYNSPLHF.

This chain uses TRBV2 with TRBJ2-7; the D gene is possibly TRBD2 (5 bases). Trimming stripped 2 bases from V and 5 bases from J, with 19 bases between. Per the germline V gene, CDR1 is SNHLY and CDR2 is FYNNEI. This CDR3 is built from 16 residues. The CDR3 nucleotides read TGTGCCAGCAGTGAACTGGTTGAGGGTTTATTGGACGAGCAGTACTTC. It translates to CASSELVEGLLDEQYF.

The chain joins TRBV6-1 to TRBJ1-2, with D unclear. Germline V CDR1 and CDR2: MNHNS, SASEGT. Trimming removed 6 bases from V and 4 bases from J, with 18 bases in between. The CDR3 runs to 15 residues. CDR3 nucleotides: TGTGCCAGCAGACCCGGACTGGGATCGGGCTATGGCTACACCTTC. The encoded protein is CASRPGLGSGYGYTF.

The chain links TRBV7-2 to TRBJ2-5, with D perhaps being TRBD1 or TRBD2 (6 bases each). V lost 1 base to trimming and J lost 7 bases, with 16 bases between them. Per germline, CDR1 SGHTA and CDR2 FQGNSA. The CDR3 loop spans 15 amino acids. The CDR3 here is CASSLVTYGGGTQYF. The DNA of the CDR3 is TGTGCCAGCAGCTTAGTGACATATGGAGGGGGGACCCAGTACTTC.

J is TRBJ1-2 and V is TRBV4-1, with 7 positions matching TRBD1. The CDR3 is 15 amino acids. The V gene end was trimmed by 0 bases and the J gene end by 6 bases; junction bases not matched to a gene: 7. CDR1 is MGHRA and CDR2 is YSYEKL in the germline V gene. In DNA, the CDR3 is TGCGCCAGCAGCCAAGATCGCCGAGGGGGCAATGGCTACACCTTC. The encoded protein is CASSQDRRGGNGYTF.

The V and J genes are TRBV6-2 or TRBV6-3 and TRBJ2-1, with D hard to call. This CDR3 has 12 amino acids. Per the germline V gene, CDR1 is MNHEY and CDR2 is SVGEGT. The V end lost 10 bases, the J end lost 8 bases, and 15 bases lay between the germline ends. CDR3 residues: CATLGVSHEQFF. The CDR3 DNA reads as TGTGCCACCCTCGGTGTGTCCCATGAGCAGTTCTTC.

This clonotype was counted at least ten times. The chain uses TRBV27 and TRBJ1-1; D is undetermined. Germline loops: CDR1 MNHEY, CDR2 SMNVEV (reference sequence). This CDR3 is built from 13 residues. Trimming took off 5 bases at V and 1 base at J, with 8 bases between the two ends. CDR3 nucleotides: TGTGCCAGCAGTCTCCGACAGAACACTGAAGCTTTCTTT. Its translation: CASSLRQNTEAFF.

The genes are TRBV7-8 and TRBJ2-6; a possible D gene is TRBD2 (5 bases). The germline V and J ends were trimmed by 7 bases and 1 base, with 11 bases remaining between them. CDR3 length: 15 amino acids. Germline V gene data show CDR1 as SGHVS and CDR2 as FQNEAQ. CDR3 in amino acids: CASTFGESGANVLTF. The CDR3 DNA reads TGTGCCAGCACCTTTGGGGAGTCTGGGGCCAACGTCCTGACTTTC.

This clonotype was seen more than once but under ten times. The chain carries TRBV10-3 and TRBJ1-6; D is uncertain. V was shortened by 5 bases and J by 5 bases, with 13 bases between the two germline ends. The CDR3 runs 15 residues. Germline loops: CDR1 ENHRY, CDR2 SYGVKD. CDR3 DNA: TGTGCCATCAGTACGGGGTCAGCCGATAATTCACCCCTCCACTTT. This gives the protein CAISTGSADNSPLHF.

There are a few counts of this clonotype. The CDR3 bases are TGTGCCAGCAGCTTTATAGGGGTAGACACTGAAGCTTTCTTT. Translated, it gives CASSFIGVDTEAFF. The J gene is TRBJ1-1, the V gene TRBV7-2, with D perhaps TRBD1 (5 bases). CDR3 length: 14 residues. The V and J ends lost 3 bases and 3 bases respectively, with 11 bases between them. Germline loops: CDR1 SGHTA, CDR2 FQGNSA.

Points on this clonotype: Sequence at one end of the junction differs from germline and may be a read error. CDR3 DNA sequence: TGTGCCAGCAGTCGGGGTAGCGGCACAGATACGAAGTATTTT. Residues: CASSRGSGTDTKYF. The chain uses TRBV27 and TRBJ2-3; D may be TRBD2 (6 bases). Germline CDR1 reads MNHEY; CDR2 reads SMNVEV (reference sequence). The CDR3 has 14 amino acids.

V usage is TRBV6-5 and J usage is TRBJ1-5; 10 nucleotides agree with TRBD1. The V gene end was trimmed by 6 bases and the J gene end by 7 bases; junction bases not matched to a gene: 15. The CDR3 runs to 17 residues. Germline V lookup: CDR1 MNHEY, CDR2 SVGAGI. The CDR3 sequence: CASRQTGTGDLGQPQHF. The DNA of the CDR3 is TGTGCCAGCAGACAAACCGGGACAGGGGATCTCGGGCAGCCCCAGCATTTT.

The chain employs TRBV7-2 and TRBJ2-7; D not resolved. Germline V gene lookup returns CDR1 SGHTA and CDR2 FQGNSA. The CDR3 sequence is 13 residues long. V shed 5 bases and J shed 6 bases, with 14 bases lying between them. The CDR3, as DNA: TGTGCCAGCAGCGCAATAGAAGGCTCCGAGCAGTACTTC. Translation gives CASSAIEGSEQYF.

The chain combines TRBV4-3 with TRBJ1-3; no clear D. This CDR3 has 14 residues. Germline CDR1 LGHNA, CDR2 YSLEER. Trimming cost V 6 bases and J 4 bases, with 13 bases left between them. CDR3 protein: CASSSRVAGNTIYF. For the CDR3, the DNA is TGCGCCAGCAGTTCCCGGGTCGCGGGAAACACCATATATTTT.

This chain links TRBV4-1 with TRBJ2-1, with 15 bases matching TRBD2. Trimming cost V 2 bases and J 3 bases; bases outside gene matches: 11. CDR1 and CDR2 (germline): MGHRA, YSYEKL. This CDR3 is built from 20 residues. The DNA of the CDR3 is TGCGCCAGCAGCCAAAAACCCCGGACTAGCGGGGGGGCATTCTACAATGAGCAGTTCTTC. Protein sequence: CASSQKPRTSGGAFYNEQFF.

The rearrangement joins TRBV20-1 to TRBJ2-1, with TRBD1 matching 9 bases. The germline CDR1 and CDR2 sequences are DFQATT and SNEGSKA (reference sequence). With 6 bases clipped from V and 6 bases from J, the junction kept 6 bases outside the gene matches. The CDR3 covers 13 residues. This CDR3 is CSAGGQGGNEQFF. CDR3 nucleotide sequence: TGCAGTGCCGGGGGACAGGGCGGCAATGAGCAGTTCTTC.

This clonotype came up once. The V call is TRBV28, the J call TRBJ2-7, with D possibly being TRBD2 (5 bases). This CDR3 has 16 amino acids. The germline gives CDR1 MDHEN, CDR2 SYDVKM. V lost 7 bases and J 0 bases, leaving 19 bases between the germline ends. In DNA, the CDR3 is TGTGCCAGCACCCCCCCCCTCCGGGGAACCTCCTACGAGCAGTACTTC. Its protein is CASTPPLRGTSYEQYF.

In its sample, this clonotype was seen a few times. The genes are TRBV6-1 and TRBJ2-1; D is uncertain. This CDR3 has 16 residues. Trimming took 7 bases from V and 3 from J, leaving 19 bases between them. Per germline, CDR1 MNHNS and CDR2 SASEGT. Written as DNA, the CDR3 is TGTGCCAGCATCCCCGGTGGGCGAACTTACTACAATGAGCAGTTCTTC. Translation gives CASIPGGRTYYNEQFF.

Worth noting for this clonotype: Mismatch with germline at one junction end may stem from a read error. The chain uses TRBV6-1 and TRBJ1-3; D is unclear. The length of the CDR3 is 13 residues. CDR1 and CDR2 (germline): MNHNS, SASEGT. This CDR3 is CASSRSSGNNIYF. The CDR3, as DNA: TGTGCCAGCTCTCGGTCCTCTGGAAACAACATATATTTT.

This clonotype was recorded many times. The rearrangement uses TRBV20-1 and TRBJ1-2; 7 nucleotides align to TRBD1. The CDR3 has 13 residues. The germline V gene has CDR1 DFQATT and CDR2 SNEGSKA (reference sequence). V was pared by 6 bases and J by 4 bases, with 8 bases of the junction left unmatched. The CDR3 DNA reads as TGCAGTGCGCCCCGGGACAGCTCCTATGGCTACACCTTC. It yields the protein CSAPRDSSYGYTF.

This clonotype was detected a few times. CDR3 DNA: TGTGCCATCAGTGACAGCGTGTATGGCTACACCTTC. Amino acid sequence: CAISDSVYGYTF. The chain carries TRBV10-3 and TRBJ1-2; D gene ambiguous. Trimming pared 3 bases from V and 5 bases from J, leaving 7 bases between. The CDR3 is 12 amino acids. Germline V lookup: CDR1 ENHRY, CDR2 SYGVKD.

There are a few counts of this clonotype. The CDR3 coding sequence is TGTGCCAGCAGCTTAGCGCTCAGTTCCCCGCAGTACTTC. Residues: CASSLALSSPQYF. This chain links TRBV11-1 with TRBJ2-5; D ambiguous. CDR3 length: 13 residues. Germline loops: CDR1 SGHAT, CDR2 FQDESV (reference sequence). Trimming took 0 bases from V and 11 from J, leaving 13 bases between them.

The chain joins TRBV19 to TRBJ1-3; 7 bases fit TRBD1. The germline CDR1 and CDR2 sequences are LNHDA and SQIVND (reference sequence). Trimming at V came to 6 bases and at J to 4 bases, leaving 6 bases not matched to a gene. The CDR3 has 14 amino acids. The CDR3 bases are TGTGCCAGTAGGAACAGGGGCCACGGAAACACCATATATTTT. Translation: CASRNRGHGNTIYF.

The rearrangement links TRBV20-1 to TRBJ2-7; D tentatively reads TRBD1 or TRBD2 (6 bases each). The CDR3 covers 17 residues. Between the trimmed V and J ends, which lost 5 bases and 2 bases, there was a span of 25 bases. From germline, CDR1 is DFQATT and CDR2 SNEGSKA (reference sequence). The CDR3 DNA sequence: TGCAGTGCTGTCGACCGGGGGCGAAGTTTGGGCGCCTACGAGCAGTACTTC. This encodes CSAVDRGRSLGAYEQYF.

This clonotype was counted a few times. V is TRBV18 and J is TRBJ1-2; D gene ambiguous. Trimming removed 2 bases at V and 3 bases at J, with 4 bases between. CDR1 KGHSH and CDR2 LQKENI come from the germline V gene. This CDR3 has 12 residues. The DNA for the CDR3 is TGTGCCAGCTCACCATCCGACTATGGCTACACCTTC. This codes for CASSPSDYGYTF.